The 13 T cell receptor beta chains in this list originate from one sample, sequenced in a study of CD4 T cells in relation to SARS-CoV-2 and coronaviruses. Profiled with immunoSEQ multiplex PCR; TCRdb holds only in-frame clones, not every one. The table has about 41,000 clones, approximately 87% seen once. These receptors lack a known antigen. The material sequenced was naive CD4+ T cells from PBMCs, cultured in vitro. Documented subset: naive CD4+ T cells isolated by negative enrichment. The receptors stem from an adult with COVID-19.

In DNA, the CDR3 is TGTGCCAGTAGGCGGGGGATCTACAATGAGCAGTTCTTC. Amino acids: CASRRGIYNEQFF. The rearrangement uses TRBV6-5 and TRBJ2-1; 7 bases align to TRBD2. The CDR3 extends over 13 amino acids. Trimming at V came to 9 bases and at J to 3 bases, leaving 5 bases not matched to a gene. Germline-derived CDR1 and CDR2 are MNHEY and SVGAGI.

J is TRBJ1-2 and V is TRBV6-5, with a tentative D call TRBD1 (6 bases). CDR1 is MNHEY and CDR2 is SVGAGI in the germline V gene. The length of the CDR3 is 13 residues. Trimming stripped 0 bases from V and 7 bases from J, with 9 bases between. The CDR3 protein is CASSYSTGFGYTF. For the CDR3, the DNA is TGTGCCAGCAGTTACTCTACAGGGTTTGGCTACACCTTC.

This chain uses TRBV5-1 with TRBJ2-1; D tentatively reads TRBD1 or TRBD2 (6 bases each). This CDR3 is 13 amino acids long. Trimming pared 1 base from V and 7 bases from J, leaving 9 bases between. CDR1 and CDR2 (germline): SGHRS, YFSETQ. The CDR3 coding sequence is TGCGCCAGCAGCTTGTGGGGGGCGAATGAGCAGTTCTTC. It yields the protein CASSLWGANEQFF. Full variable domain (remainder filled in from reference TRBV5-1 and TRBJ2-1): KAGVTQTPRYLIKTRGQQVTLSCSPISGHRSVSWYQQTPGQGLQFLFEYFSETQRNKGNFPGRFSGRQFSNSRSEMNVSTLELGDSALYLCASSLWGANEQFFGPGTRLTVL.

The genes are TRBV18 and TRBJ2-7; D gene uncertain. The CDR3 is 14 residues long. CDR1 and CDR2 (germline): KGHSH, LQKENI. The V and J ends lost 2 bases and 3 bases respectively, with 11 bases between them. CDR3 region: CASSPVKGYYEQYF. The CDR3 DNA reads TGTGCCAGCTCACCAGTTAAGGGTTACTACGAGCAGTACTTC.

The gene calls are TRBV3-1 (or the pseudogene TRBV3-2) and TRBJ2-1, with TRBD1 matching over 7 bases. Trimming removed 0 bases from V and 4 bases from J; junction bases left unmatched: 6. This CDR3 is 16 amino acids long. Per the germline V gene, CDR1 is LGHDT and CDR2 is YNNKEL (reference sequence). The CDR3 loop reads CASSQDVPGGYNEQFF. The CDR3 DNA reads as TGTGCCAGCAGCCAAGATGTGCCAGGGGGTTACAATGAGCAGTTCTTC.

The rearrangement uses TRBV4-1 and TRBJ2-1; D possibly corresponds to TRBD1 (7 bases). Germline V lookup: CDR1 MGHRA, CDR2 YSYEKL. CDR3 length: 16 residues. V dropped 0 bases and J dropped 4 bases, with 13 bases sitting between them. The CDR3 region is CASSQDRPGGYNEQFF. As DNA, the CDR3 is TGCGCCAGCAGCCAAGATCGGCCAGGGGGGTACAATGAGCAGTTCTTC.

The chain has TRBV5-6 and TRBJ2-2, with no clear D. CDR3 length: 14 residues. Trimming removed 0 bases from V and 5 bases from J, with 8 bases in between. Germline V gene data show CDR1 as SGHDT and CDR2 as YYEEEE. As DNA, the CDR3 is TGTGCCAGCAGCTTGGTGGGCCGAACCGGGGAGCTGTTTTTT. The encoded protein is CASSLVGRTGELFF.

CDR3 in amino acids: CASSLVASGNIDYEQYF. The CDR3 coding sequence is TGCGCCAGCAGCTTGGTTGCTAGCGGGAATATAGACTACGAGCAGTACTTC. This rearrangement joins TRBV5-1 to TRBJ2-7, with 9 bases matching TRBD2. CDR3 size: 17 residues. The V gene end was trimmed by 0 bases and the J gene end by 3 bases; junction bases not matched to a gene: 10. The V gene's germline CDR1 is SGHRS and CDR2 YFSETQ.

Only a few counts were recorded for this clone. The gene calls are TRBV3-1 (or the pseudogene TRBV3-2) and TRBJ1-4; D unclear. From germline, CDR1 is LGHDT and CDR2 YNNKEL (reference sequence). Between the trimmed V and J ends, which lost 4 bases and 2 bases, there was a span of 8 bases. This CDR3 has 14 amino acids. CDR3: CASSPLRTNEKLFF. The CDR3 region has the DNA TGTGCCAGCAGCCCACTCCGCACTAATGAAAAACTGTTTTTT.

The chain joins TRBV18 to TRBJ1-3; tentatively, D is TRBD1 (5 bases). CDR1 KGHSH and CDR2 LQKENI come from the germline V gene. V lost 6 bases to trimming and J lost 0 bases, with 15 bases between them. The CDR3 loop spans 16 amino acids. This CDR3 reads CASSLGTADSGNTIYF. The CDR3 nucleotides read TGTGCCAGCTCCCTGGGGACGGCAGACTCTGGAAACACCATATATTTT. Full variable domain (missing parts from reference TRBV18 and TRBJ1-3): NAGVMQNPRHLVRRRGQEARLRCSPMKGHSHVYWYRQLPEEGLKFMVYLQKENIIDESGMPKERFSAEFPKEGPSILRIQQVVRGDSAAYFCASSLGTADSGNTIYFGEGSWLTVV.

This chain links TRBV19 with TRBJ1-6; D perhaps matches TRBD1 (6 bases). This CDR3 spans 14 amino acids. The germline V gene has CDR1 LNHDA and CDR2 SQIVND (reference sequence). V lost 9 bases and J 7 bases, leaving 16 bases between the germline ends. The CDR3: CASRNTGSNSPLHF. For the CDR3, the DNA is TGTGCCAGCAGAAATACAGGGTCCAATTCACCCCTCCACTTT.

V usage is TRBV29-1 and J usage is TRBJ2-3; D uncertain. V lost 4 bases, J lost 1 base, and 12 bases lay in between. CDR1 is SQVTM and CDR2 is ANQGSEA in the germline V gene. The CDR3 contains 14 residues. For the CDR3, the DNA is TGCAGCGTTGTCTATAGGGCTCGCACAGATACGCAGTATTTT. Amino acids: CSVVYRARTDTQYF.

The rearrangement links TRBV6-5 to TRBJ2-7; the match to TRBD2 covers 8 bases. The germline V gene encodes CDR1 MNHEY and CDR2 SVGAGI. V gave up 4 bases and J gave up 6 bases; unmatched junction bases: 11. This CDR3 is built from 15 residues. The DNA of the CDR3 is TGTGCCAGCAGTTCCACCGCGGGAGGAGGTGGCGAGCAGTACTTC. Protein product: CASSSTAGGGGEQYF.